These 24 T cell receptor beta chains were sequenced from one sample in a study of T cell responses to AZD1222 COVID-19 vaccine. The data were produced by immunoSEQ multiplex PCR, yet TCRdb's version contains in-frame clones alone and is incomplete. The data contain some 140,000 clones, 93% of them singletons. The sequencing used peripheral blood, collected on day 0 of AZD1222 vaccination. The origin of the receptors is an adult in good health.

The rearrangement joins TRBV19 to TRBJ1-1, with D unresolved. The germline CDR1 and CDR2 sequences are LNHDA and SQIVND (reference sequence). Trimming shortened V by 11 bases and J by 7 bases, and 14 bases separated the two germline ends. There are 11 residues in the CDR3. CDR3 region: CAAPWAYEAFF. Here the CDR3 DNA reads TGTGCCGCCCCTTGGGCATATGAAGCTTTCTTT.

The gene calls are TRBV3-1 (or the pseudogene TRBV3-2) and TRBJ1-6; D is possibly TRBD1 (5 bases). The V gene lost 3 bases and the J gene lost 4 bases, with 16 bases spanning the gap. The CDR3 totals 17 residues. CDR1 and CDR2 from the germline V gene are LGHDT and YNNKEL (reference sequence). As DNA, the CDR3 is TGTGCCAGCAGCCACCCTAGGGAGGGGACTTATAATTCACCCCTCCACTTT. Protein: CASSHPREGTYNSPLHF.

The rearrangement joins TRBV6-5 to TRBJ2-7; tentatively, D is TRBD1 (5 bases). CDR1 is MNHEY and CDR2 is SVGAGI in the germline V gene. V shed 2 bases and J shed 3 bases, with 14 bases lying between them. The length of the CDR3 is 15 residues. CDR3 amino acids: CASSYTGHRLYEQYF. CDR3 coding DNA: TGTGCCAGCAGTTACACCGGACACAGACTCTACGAGCAGTACTTC.

The chain recombines TRBV29-1 with TRBJ2-5, with 11 bases fitting TRBD2. Germline V gives CDR1 SQVTM, CDR2 ANQGSEA. This CDR3 is 16 amino acids long. With V trimmed by 0 bases and J by 5 bases, 8 bases remained unmatched. CDR3 sequence (DNA): TGCAGCGTTGAAGAGCGACTAGCGGGGACGTGGGAGACCCAGTACTTC. This codes for CSVEERLAGTWETQYF.

This clone is a singleton in its sample. This chain joins TRBV27 and TRBJ2-5, with TRBD2 matching 7 bases. Looked up from germline, CDR1 is MNHEY and CDR2 is SMNVEV (reference sequence). V was clipped by 5 bases and J by 5 bases; unmatched bases: 8. This CDR3 has 14 amino acids. The CDR3 nucleotides are TGTGCCAGCAGTCCCGGGGGGATGGTTGAGACCCAGTACTTC. Encoded protein: CASSPGGMVETQYF.

The chain has TRBV5-1 and TRBJ1-3; no firm D call. Trimming took off 4 bases at V and 2 bases at J, with 7 bases between the two ends. The germline gives CDR1 SGHRS, CDR2 YFSETQ. The CDR3 runs to 13 residues. CDR3 sequence reads: CASSPPAGNTIYF. DNA of the CDR3: TGCGCCAGCAGCCCCCCCGCTGGAAACACCATATATTTT. The full variable domain, with the rest looked up from reference TRBV5-1 and TRBJ1-3, is KAGVTQTPRYLIKTRGQQVTLSCSPISGHRSVSWYQQTPGQGLQFLFEYFSETQRNKGNFPGRFSGRQFSNSRSEMNVSTLELGDSALYLCASSPPAGNTIYFGEGSWLTVV.

CDR3 sequence reads: CASSLGINIGSAGNTIYF. Here the CDR3 DNA reads TGTGCCAGCAGCTTAGGGATCAATATTGGGTCGGCTGGAAACACCATATATTTT. The chain employs TRBV11-2 and TRBJ1-3; D ambiguous. This CDR3 spans 18 amino acids. Germline V gene lookup returns CDR1 SGHAT and CDR2 FQNNGV. V was cut by 1 base and J by 2 bases, with 18 bases left in between.

J is TRBJ1-1 and V is TRBV15; 7 bases align to TRBD1. The CDR3 length is 15 residues. The V gene end was trimmed by 3 bases and the J gene end by 4 bases; junction bases not matched to a gene: 8. Germline CDR1 and CDR2: LNHNV and YYDKDF (reference sequence). For the CDR3, the DNA is TGTGCCACCAGCAGTGGACTCACAGGGGCCACTGAAGCTTTCTTT. This gives the protein CATSSGLTGATEAFF.

V usage is TRBV3-1 (or the pseudogene TRBV3-2) and J usage is TRBJ2-3; 7 positions match TRBD1. CDR1 is LGHDT and CDR2 is YNNKEL in the germline V gene (reference sequence). This CDR3 comprises 17 residues. The V and J ends lost 5 bases and 6 bases, in that order; junction bases with no gene match: 17. The CDR3, as DNA: TGTGCCAGCAGCTATTTGGGGGACAGTGGCTTTGGGGATACGCAGTATTTT. It specifies CASSYLGDSGFGDTQYF.

The genes are TRBV27 and TRBJ1-2; TRBD1 might be the D (6 bases). The CDR3 totals 15 residues. Germline V lookup: CDR1 MNHEY, CDR2 SMNVEV (reference sequence). Deletions cut 0 bases from V and 4 bases from J, with 12 bases between. CDR3 in amino acids: CASSLSGGHFYGYTF. As DNA, the CDR3 is TGTGCCAGCAGTTTATCTGGGGGGCATTTCTATGGCTACACCTTC.

This chain links TRBV5-4 with TRBJ2-7; D not certain. Trimming cost V 0 bases and J 6 bases, with 19 bases left between them. CDR3 length equals 16 residues. Per germline, CDR1 SGHNT and CDR2 YYREEE (reference sequence). The CDR3 nucleotides are TGTGCCAGCAGCTTGGCAACCTACCCTGGCGGTTTCGAGCAGTACTTC. Amino acids: CASSLATYPGGFEQYF.

CDR3 in amino acids: CAVQGSDTQYF. The CDR3 DNA reads as TGTGCCGTACAGGGTTCAGATACGCAGTATTTT. This rearrangement joins TRBV2 to TRBJ2-3; D is perhaps TRBD1 (6 bases). The CDR3 has 11 amino acids. The V and J ends lost 11 bases and 4 bases respectively, with 10 bases between them. Germline V CDR1 and CDR2: SNHLY, FYNNEI.

The rearrangement uses TRBV9 and TRBJ2-1, with TRBD2 identical over 11 bases. V lost 1 base to trimming and J lost 8 bases; unmatched junction nucleotides: 2. From germline, CDR1 is SGDLS and CDR2 YYNGEE. This CDR3 is 14 amino acids long. CDR3 sequence (DNA): TGTGCCAGCAGCGTACTAGCGGGGGGCGATGAGCAGTTCTTC. Amino acids: CASSVLAGGDEQFF.

CDR3 DNA sequence: TGTGCCAGCAGCCCGTCGGGACAGGAAGTTAATTCACCCCTCCACTTT. This encodes CASSPSGQEVNSPLHF. The rearrangement uses TRBV7-9 and TRBJ1-6; TRBD1 agrees at 8 bases. CDR3 length: 16 residues. The germline CDR1 and CDR2 sequences are SEHNR and FQNEAQ (reference sequence). The V and J ends lost 5 bases and 6 bases, in that order; junction bases with no gene match: 9. Based on the CDR3 plus reference TRBV7-9 and TRBJ1-6, the full variable domain is DTGVSQNPRHKITKRGQNVTFRCDPISEHNRLYWYRQTLGQGPEFLTYFQNEAQLEKSRLLSDRFSAERPKGSFSTLEIQRTEQGDSAMYLCASSPSGQEVNSPLHFGNGTRLTVT.

This clone has a handful of counts. J is TRBJ1-4 and V is TRBV5-1; 9 bases line up with TRBD1. The CDR3 runs 15 residues. Looked up from germline, CDR1 is SGHRS and CDR2 is YFSETQ. J lost 8 bases, V lost 2 bases, and 7 bases had no gene match. The CDR3 is CASSFGTGQWEKLFF. Here the CDR3 DNA reads TGCGCCAGCAGCTTTGGGACAGGGCAGTGGGAAAAACTGTTTTTT.

This chain uses TRBV27 with TRBJ1-6; no reliable D call. The ends were cut back, 1 base at V and 5 bases at J, with 9 bases in the middle. CDR3 length equals 15 residues. CDR1 is MNHEY, CDR2 SMNVEV, per germline (reference sequence). CDR3 sequence: CASSLWGFDNSPLHF. The DNA of the CDR3 is TGTGCCAGCAGTTTATGGGGTTTCGATAATTCACCCCTCCACTTT.

The chain has TRBV3-1 (or the pseudogene TRBV3-2) and TRBJ2-3; 8 bases match TRBD2. The junction had 4 bases not matched to a gene; V was cut back by 0 bases and J by 2 bases. The CDR3 is made up of 16 amino acids. CDR1 and CDR2 (germline): LGHDT, YNNKEL (reference sequence). CDR3 residues: CASSQEEAGDTDTQYF. The CDR3 nucleotides are TGTGCCAGCAGCCAAGAAGAAGCGGGGGACACAGATACGCAGTATTTT.

This clone was seen a handful of times. The chain is built from TRBV5-1 and TRBJ2-7; D unclear. CDR3 length equals 11 residues. Germline V gene sequence: CDR1 SGHRS, CDR2 YFSETQ. V was shortened by 4 bases and J by 3 bases, with 5 bases between the two germline ends. The CDR3 is CASSRRYEQYF. DNA of the CDR3: TGCGCCAGCAGCCGACGCTACGAGCAGTACTTC. Together with reference TRBV5-1 and TRBJ2-7, the CDR3 gives the full variable domain: KAGVTQTPRYLIKTRGQQVTLSCSPISGHRSVSWYQQTPGQGLQFLFEYFSETQRNKGNFPGRFSGRQFSNSRSEMNVSTLELGDSALYLCASSRRYEQYFGPGTRLTVT.

This clone has only one observation. The chain is built from TRBV2 and TRBJ1-2, with D perhaps TRBD1 (6 bases). V dropped 3 bases and J dropped 7 bases, with 12 bases sitting between them. Germline lookup yields CDR1 SNHLY and CDR2 FYNNEI. This CDR3 region has 13 residues. CDR3: CASSDLNRAGYTF. The CDR3 DNA is TGTGCCAGCAGTGACCTAAACAGGGCTGGCTACACCTTC.

This CDR3 is CASSNGGPYEQYF. CDR3 coding DNA: TGTGCCAGTAGTAATGGGGGACCCTACGAGCAGTACTTC. The chain employs TRBV19 and TRBJ2-7; D may match TRBD1 or TRBD2 (5 bases each). The CDR3 runs 13 residues. The V end was cut by 4 bases, the J end by 2 bases, with 9 bases between. Germline V lookup: CDR1 LNHDA, CDR2 SQIVND (reference sequence).

The rearrangement joins TRBV7-9 to TRBJ2-3; D is ambiguous. Germline V gene data show CDR1 as SEHNR and CDR2 as FQNEAQ (reference sequence). The CDR3 has 11 amino acids. Trimming shortened V by 5 bases and J by 1 base, and 1 base separated the two germline ends. The CDR3, as DNA: TGTGCCAGCAGCCGCACAGATACGCAGTATTTT. Amino acids: CASSRTDTQYF.

The chain employs TRBV9 and TRBJ2-5, with TRBD1 matching over 8 bases. Trimming at V came to 1 base and at J to 2 bases, leaving 7 bases not matched to a gene. Germline CDR1 is SGDLS and CDR2 is YYNGEE. CDR3 length: 16 amino acids. The CDR3 protein is CASSVNKDREQETQYF. The CDR3 DNA reads as TGTGCCAGCAGCGTAAATAAGGACAGGGAACAAGAGACCCAGTACTTC.

This rearrangement joins TRBV18 to TRBJ1-1; 9 positions agree with TRBD1. J gave up 1 base and V 5 bases, and 2 bases lay outside the gene matches. The germline gives CDR1 KGHSH, CDR2 LQKENI. CDR3 length: 14 residues. CDR3: CASSTTGGNTEAFF. DNA of the CDR3: TGTGCCAGCTCAACGACAGGGGGGAACACTGAAGCTTTCTTT.

This rearrangement joins TRBV4-1 to TRBJ1-6; possible D gene TRBD1, 6 bases. The CDR3 runs 19 residues. Trimming left V 4 bases short and J 0 bases short, with 19 bases between. Germline lookup yields CDR1 MGHRA and CDR2 YSYEKL. Here the CDR3 DNA reads TGCGCCAGCAGCCCCCGGGGAGCTGACAGGAGCTCCTATAATTCACCCCTCCACTTT. Its protein is CASSPRGADRSSYNSPLHF.